These T cell receptor beta chains were read from a single sample in a study of T cell repertoires in cytomegalovirus infection. TCRdb re-called the reads through MiXCR, storing one row per CDR3 protein. The data show 650,000 to 850,000 distinct CDR3 sequences, with 25% to 30% seen just once and 13% held by the top ten. No antigen has been identified for these receptors. The specimen was cultured CD8+ T cells from PBMCs, collected from culture after CMV antigen stimulation. The origin of the receptors is a human donor in good health (CMV status not recorded). Some clones in this sample may be carry-over from other donors' samples. CDR3s include the opening cysteine and the closing phenylalanine or tryptophan. The D gene is left open where the match is weak. The size field is filled for only some rows; it gives once, few, many or a size class.

V	size	J	D	length	DNA	CDR3
TRBV12-3/TRBV12-4	-	TRBJ2-7	-	15	TGTGCCAGCAGTTTAGGATTTGCTACAGGCCACGAGCAGTACTTC	CASSLGFATGHEQYF
TRBV6-2/TRBV6-3	-	TRBJ2-1	-	15	TGTGCCAGCAGTTTCCCGGACTTCCTTTACAATGAGCAGTTCTTC	CASSFPDFLYNEQFF
TRBV9	-	TRBJ2-5	-	15	TGTGCCAGCAGCGGACGGACTGACCTTATGGAGACCCAGTACTTC	CASSGRTDLMETQYF
TRBV7-2	many	TRBJ2-6	-	16	TGTGCCAGCAGCACGACAGCCAGCTCTGGGGCCAACGTCCTGACTTTC	CASSTTASSGANVLTF
TRBV12-3/TRBV12-4	many	TRBJ2-2	-	15	TGTGCCAGCAGTTTCAAGGGGACGTACACCGGGGAGCTGTTTTTT	CASSFKGTYTGELFF
TRBV19	-	TRBJ2-7	-	12	TGTGCCAGTAGCTCTACAGGACTCGAGCAGTACTTC	CASSSTGLEQYF
TRBV19	-	TRBJ1-2	-	15	TGTGCCAGTAGTATAGATTCGTGGAATAACTATGGCTACACCTTC	CASSIDSWNNYGYTF
TRBV6-5	few	TRBJ2-6	-	15	TGTGCCAGCAGAGCCGGGGGTCCTGGGGCCAACGTCCTGACTTTC	CASRAGGPGANVLTF
TRBV7-3	many	TRBJ2-3	TRBD2	16	TGTGCCAGCAGCCCCCTCTCGGGACTAGGAGGGGATACGCAGTATTTT	CASSPLSGLGGDTQYF
TRBV7-9	-	TRBJ2-1	TRBD1	11	TGTGCCAGCAGCATGACAGGGGGCCCGTTCTTC	CASSMTGGPFF
TRBV5-1	few	TRBJ2-1	-	15	TGCGCCAGCAGCTTGGGCAGGGAAGGGTTGAGTGAGCAGTTCTTC	CASSLGREGLSEQFF
TRBV23-1	-	TRBJ1-1	-	14	TGCGCCAGCAATCTCAATCTGGGACCGCCTGAAGCTTTCTTT	CASNLNLGPPEAFF